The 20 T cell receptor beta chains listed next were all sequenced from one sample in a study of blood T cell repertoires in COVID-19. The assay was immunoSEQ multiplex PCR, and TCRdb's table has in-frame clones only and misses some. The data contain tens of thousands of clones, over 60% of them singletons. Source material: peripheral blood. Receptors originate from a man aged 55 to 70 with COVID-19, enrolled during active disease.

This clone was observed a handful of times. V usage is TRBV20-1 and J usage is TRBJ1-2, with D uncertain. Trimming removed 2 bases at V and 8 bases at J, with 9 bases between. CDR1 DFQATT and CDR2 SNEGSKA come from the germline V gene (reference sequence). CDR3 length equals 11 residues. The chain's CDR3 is CSARRQAGYTF. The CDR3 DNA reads TGCAGTGCTAGACGTCAGGCGGGCTACACCTTC.

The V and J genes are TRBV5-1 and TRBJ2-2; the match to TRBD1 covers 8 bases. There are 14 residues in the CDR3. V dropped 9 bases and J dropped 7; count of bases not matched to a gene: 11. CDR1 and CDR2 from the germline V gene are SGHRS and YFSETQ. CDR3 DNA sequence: TGCGCCACCCCGTCGGACAGGGTTGTCGGGGAGCTGTTTTTT. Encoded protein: CATPSDRVVGELFF.

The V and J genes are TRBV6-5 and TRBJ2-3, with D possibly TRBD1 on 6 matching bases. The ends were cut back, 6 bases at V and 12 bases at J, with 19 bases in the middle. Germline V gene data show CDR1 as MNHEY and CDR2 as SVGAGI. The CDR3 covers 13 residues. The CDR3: CASSANQGMFQYF. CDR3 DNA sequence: TGTGCCAGCAGCGCCAACCAGGGGATGTTTCAGTATTTT.

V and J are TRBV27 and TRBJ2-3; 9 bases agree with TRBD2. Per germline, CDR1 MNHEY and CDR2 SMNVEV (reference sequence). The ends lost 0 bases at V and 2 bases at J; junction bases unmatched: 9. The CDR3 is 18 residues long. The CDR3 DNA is TGTGCCAGCAGTTTATCGAGCGCTAGCGGGACCTACACAGATACGCAGTATTTT. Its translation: CASSLSSASGTYTDTQYF.

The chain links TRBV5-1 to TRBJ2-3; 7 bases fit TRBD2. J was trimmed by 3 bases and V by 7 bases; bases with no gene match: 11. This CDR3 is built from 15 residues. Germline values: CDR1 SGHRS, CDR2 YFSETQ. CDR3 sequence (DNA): TGCGCCAGCCGCCCGATAAGCGGGGATACAGATACGCAGTATTTT. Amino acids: CASRPISGDTDTQYF.

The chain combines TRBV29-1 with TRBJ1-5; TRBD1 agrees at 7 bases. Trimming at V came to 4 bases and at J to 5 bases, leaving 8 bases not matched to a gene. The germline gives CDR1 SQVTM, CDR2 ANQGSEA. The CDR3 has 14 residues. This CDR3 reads CSVAGTDPYQPQHF. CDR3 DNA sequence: TGCAGCGTTGCCGGGACAGACCCTTATCAGCCCCAGCATTTT.

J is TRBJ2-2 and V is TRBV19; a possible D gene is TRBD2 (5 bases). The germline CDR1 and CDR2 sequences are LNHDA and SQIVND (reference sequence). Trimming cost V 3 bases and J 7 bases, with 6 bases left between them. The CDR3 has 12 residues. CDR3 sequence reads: CASSIEGGELFF. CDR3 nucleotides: TGTGCCAGTAGTATCGAGGGCGGGGAGCTGTTTTTT.

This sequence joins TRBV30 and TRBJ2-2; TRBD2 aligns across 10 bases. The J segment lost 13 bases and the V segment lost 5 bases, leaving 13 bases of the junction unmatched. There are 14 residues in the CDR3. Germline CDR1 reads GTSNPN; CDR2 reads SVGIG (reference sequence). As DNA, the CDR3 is TGTGCCTGGGACCTAGCGGGAGTACGGGGTGGGCTGTTTTTT. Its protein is CAWDLAGVRGGLFF.

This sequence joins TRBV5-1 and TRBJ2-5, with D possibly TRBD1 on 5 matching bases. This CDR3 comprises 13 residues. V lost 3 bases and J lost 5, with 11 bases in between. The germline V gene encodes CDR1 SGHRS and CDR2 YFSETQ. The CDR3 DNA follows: TGCGCCAGCAGCTCTGGCCCAGGGGAGACCCAGTACTTC. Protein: CASSSGPGETQYF.

The CDR3 DNA reads as TGTGCCAGCAGCTTAGGACAGATTAACTATGGCTACACCTTC. Its translation is CASSLGQINYGYTF. The chain links TRBV7-9 to TRBJ1-2; D is possibly TRBD1 (5 bases). Germline V gene sequence: CDR1 SEHNR, CDR2 FQNEAQ (reference sequence). V was clipped by 1 base and J by 1 base, with 7 bases between them. There are 14 residues in the CDR3.

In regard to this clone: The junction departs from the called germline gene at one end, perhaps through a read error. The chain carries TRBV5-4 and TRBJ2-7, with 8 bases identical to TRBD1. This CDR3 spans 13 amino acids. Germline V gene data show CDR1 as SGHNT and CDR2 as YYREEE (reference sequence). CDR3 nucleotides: TGTGCCAGCAGCTCCGGAAGGGACAGGCCCCTGGACTTC. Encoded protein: CASSSGRDRPLDF.

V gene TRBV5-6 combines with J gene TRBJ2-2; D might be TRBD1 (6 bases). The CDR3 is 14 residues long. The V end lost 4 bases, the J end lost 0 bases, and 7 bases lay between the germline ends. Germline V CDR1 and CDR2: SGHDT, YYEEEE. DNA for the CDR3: TGTGCCAGCAGCGGGGGCGCGAACACCGGGGAGCTGTTTTTT. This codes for CASSGGANTGELFF.

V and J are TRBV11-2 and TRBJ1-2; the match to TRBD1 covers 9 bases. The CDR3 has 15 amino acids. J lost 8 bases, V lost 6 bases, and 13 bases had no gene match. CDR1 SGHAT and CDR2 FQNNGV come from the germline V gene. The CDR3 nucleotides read TGTGCCAGCAGACCTACCCGGACAGGGGCGCGCGGCTACACCTTC. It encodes CASRPTRTGARGYTF.

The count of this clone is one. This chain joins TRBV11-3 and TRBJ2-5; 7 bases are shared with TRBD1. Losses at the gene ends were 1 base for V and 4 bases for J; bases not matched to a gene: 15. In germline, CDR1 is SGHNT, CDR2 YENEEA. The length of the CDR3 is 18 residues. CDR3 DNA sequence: TGTGCCAGCAGCTTAGGAGGCTGGGGCTACCCAGGGGGAGAGACCCAGTACTTC. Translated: CASSLGGWGYPGGETQYF.

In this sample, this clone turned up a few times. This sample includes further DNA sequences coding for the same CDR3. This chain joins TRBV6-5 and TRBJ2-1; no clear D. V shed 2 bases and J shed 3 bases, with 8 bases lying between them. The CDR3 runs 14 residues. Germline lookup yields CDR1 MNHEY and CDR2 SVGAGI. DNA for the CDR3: TGTGCCAGCAGTTACAGTCGGGTCTACAATGAGCAGTTCTTC. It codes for CASSYSRVYNEQFF.

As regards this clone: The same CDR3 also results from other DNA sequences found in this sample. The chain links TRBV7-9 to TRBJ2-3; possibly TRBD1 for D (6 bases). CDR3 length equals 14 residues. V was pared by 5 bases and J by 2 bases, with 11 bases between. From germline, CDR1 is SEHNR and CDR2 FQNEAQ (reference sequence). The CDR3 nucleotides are TGTGCCAGCAGCCTACAGGGTTCCACAGATACGCAGTATTTT. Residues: CASSLQGSTDTQYF.

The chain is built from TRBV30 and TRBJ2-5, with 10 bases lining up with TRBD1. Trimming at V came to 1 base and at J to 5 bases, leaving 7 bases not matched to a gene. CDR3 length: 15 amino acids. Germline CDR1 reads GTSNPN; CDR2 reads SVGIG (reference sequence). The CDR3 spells CAWSAGQGRVETQYF. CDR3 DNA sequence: TGTGCCTGGAGTGCGGGACAGGGGAGGGTTGAGACCCAGTACTTC. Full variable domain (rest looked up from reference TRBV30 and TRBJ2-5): SQTIHQWPATLVQPVGSPLSLECTVEGTSNPNLYWYRQAAGRGLQLLFYSVGIGQISSEVPQNLSASRPQDRQFILSSKKLLLSDSGFYLCAWSAGQGRVETQYFGPGTRLLVL.

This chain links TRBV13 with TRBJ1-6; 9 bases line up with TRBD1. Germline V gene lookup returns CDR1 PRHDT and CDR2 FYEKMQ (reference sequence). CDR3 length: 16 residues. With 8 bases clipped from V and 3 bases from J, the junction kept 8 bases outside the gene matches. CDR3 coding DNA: TGTGCCAGCTCAATCCGGGACAGGGACTATAATTCACCCCTCCACTTT. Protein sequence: CASSIRDRDYNSPLHF.

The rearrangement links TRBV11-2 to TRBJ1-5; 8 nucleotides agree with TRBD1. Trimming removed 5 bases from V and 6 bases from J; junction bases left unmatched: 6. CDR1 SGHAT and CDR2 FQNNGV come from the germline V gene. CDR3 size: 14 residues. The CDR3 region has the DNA TGTGCCAGCAGCCCGACAGGGGAGGGTCAGCCCCAGCATTTT. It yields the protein CASSPTGEGQPQHF.

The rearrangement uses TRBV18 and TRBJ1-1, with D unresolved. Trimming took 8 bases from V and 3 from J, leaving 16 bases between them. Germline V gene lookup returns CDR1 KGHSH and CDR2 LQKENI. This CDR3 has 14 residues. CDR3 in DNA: TGTGCCAGCCGGGGAGCCGTTACCGACACTGAAGCTTTCTTT. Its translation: CASRGAVTDTEAFF.